This T cell receptor (beta chain) was identified during a study of blood T cell repertoires in COVID-19. Study information: The samples span acute and convalescent COVID-19 from the United States, Italy and Spain. Sources were T cells, B-cell-depleted T cells, or PBMCs; the material itself was cDNA or gDNA.

Germline trimming cut 3 bases from V and 8 bases from J; bases unmatched to any gene: 5. This CDR3 comprises 14 residues. Per the germline V gene, CDR1 is SNHLY and CDR2 is FYNNEI. Per the original methods: Reference gene primers were amplified, and this amplification served to estimate nucleated cell counts. Measured with immunoSEQ multiplex PCR; TCRdb has only the in-frame clones, and not every one. For V, J and clone size, that table is used; D and trimming come from the DNA. The data hold almost 350,000 clones, with approximately 89% observed a single time. This clone was observed a few times. The chain employs TRBV2 and TRBJ1-4; 8 nucleotides line up with TRBD1. Specimen: peripheral blood. This receptor was obtained from a woman aged 60-70 years with COVID-19, enrolled during active disease. The CDR3 protein is CASSDDRGGEKLFF. The DNA of the CDR3 is TGTGCCAGCAGTGATGACAGGGGTGGAGAAAAACTGTTTTTT. The full variable domain, with the rest looked up from reference TRBV2 and TRBJ1-4, is EPEVTQTPSHQVTQMGQEVILRCVPISNHLYFYWYRQILGQKVEFLVSFYNNEISEKSEIFDDQFSVERPDGSNFTLKIRSTKLEDSAMYFCASSDDRGGEKLFFGSGTQLSVL.